Listed below are T cell receptor beta chains from one sample, sequenced in a study of T cells after posttransplantation cyclophosphamide. Sequenced by immunoSEQ multiplex PCR; TCRdb stores in-frame clones only, minus some. Here the sample spans approximately 23,000 clones, about 97% being singletons. The material sequenced was naive CD4+ T cells sorted from PBMCs. These receptors were taken from a man aged 45-60 years in good health, CMV-negative, and a related stem cell transplant donor. Each CDR3 is given with its conserved first and last residue. D genes are given only for firm matches. Not all rows give a size; the values are once, few, many and, for expanded clones, a class.

j_gene: TRBJ1-5; abundance: NA; d_gene: NA; v_gene: TRBV7-8; CDR3aa: CASSFSMGGFGQPQHF; CDR3nt: TGTGCCAGCAGCTTTTCTATGGGGGGATTTGGGCAGCCCCAGCATTTT
j_gene: TRBJ2-7; abundance: NA; d_gene: TRBD2; v_gene: TRBV5-4; CDR3aa: CASSLAGGGAYEQYF; CDR3nt: TGTGCCAGCAGCTTGGCCGGGGGGGGTGCCTACGAGCAGTACTTC
j_gene: TRBJ1-4; abundance: NA; d_gene: TRBD1; v_gene: TRBV9; CDR3aa: CASSTPGQGQGEKLFF; CDR3nt: TGTGCCAGCAGCACCCCGGGACAGGGCCAAGGGGAAAAACTGTTTTTT
j_gene: TRBJ2-1; abundance: NA; d_gene: TRBD2; v_gene: TRBV5-1; CDR3aa: CASSLTSGSSYNEQFF; CDR3nt: TGCGCCAGCAGCTTGACTAGCGGGAGCTCCTACAATGAGCAGTTCTTC
j_gene: TRBJ2-1; abundance: NA; d_gene: NA; v_gene: TRBV18; CDR3aa: CASSPPPGSNEQFF; CDR3nt: TGTGCCAGCTCACCACCTCCGGGATCCAATGAGCAGTTCTTC
j_gene: TRBJ1-1; abundance: NA; d_gene: TRBD1; v_gene: TRBV11-2; CDR3aa: CASSLVGQGGTEAFF; CDR3nt: TGTGCCAGCAGCTTAGTGGGACAGGGAGGGACTGAAGCTTTCTTT
j_gene: TRBJ2-2; abundance: NA; d_gene: NA; v_gene: TRBV7-9; CDR3aa: CASSMGLANTGELFF; CDR3nt: TGTGCCAGCAGCATGGGACTGGCGAACACCGGGGAGCTGTTTTTT
j_gene: TRBJ2-3; abundance: NA; d_gene: TRBD2; v_gene: TRBV7-2; CDR3aa: CASSLAVSGVLDTQYF; CDR3nt: TGTGCCAGCAGCTTAGCTGTTAGCGGGGTTTTAGATACGCAGTATTTT
j_gene: TRBJ1-2; abundance: NA; d_gene: NA; v_gene: TRBV9; CDR3aa: CASRGDGYGYTF; CDR3nt: TGTGCCAGCAGGGGAGACGGATATGGCTACACCTTC
j_gene: TRBJ1-5; abundance: NA; d_gene: TRBD1; v_gene: TRBV9; CDR3aa: CASSMDRGNQPQHF; CDR3nt: TGTGCCAGCAGCATGGACAGGGGGAATCAGCCCCAGCATTTT
j_gene: TRBJ1-4; abundance: NA; d_gene: TRBD1; v_gene: TRBV18; CDR3aa: CASSPAGGSEKLFF; CDR3nt: TGTGCCAGCTCACCGGCAGGGGGTAGTGAAAAACTGTTTTTT
j_gene: TRBJ2-5; abundance: NA; d_gene: TRBD1; v_gene: TRBV6-6; CDR3aa: CASSYPTGGAQTQYF; CDR3nt: TGTGCCAGCAGTTACCCGACAGGGGGCGCGCAGACCCAGTACTTC
j_gene: TRBJ2-5; abundance: once; d_gene: NA; v_gene: TRBV5-1; CDR3aa: CASSLGGRGRGQETQYF; CDR3nt: TGCGCCAGCAGCTTGGGTGGTCGCGGCAGGGGCCAAGAGACCCAGTACTTC
j_gene: TRBJ1-5; abundance: NA; d_gene: NA; v_gene: TRBV19; CDR3aa: CASTLNPTLNQPQHF; CDR3nt: TGTGCCAGTACCCTAAACCCCACTTTAAATCAGCCCCAGCATTTT
j_gene: TRBJ2-1; abundance: NA; d_gene: NA; v_gene: TRBV5-6; CDR3aa: CASSLEATVYNEQFF; CDR3nt: TGTGCCAGCAGCTTGGAAGCTACCGTCTACAATGAGCAGTTCTTC
j_gene: TRBJ2-7; abundance: NA; d_gene: TRBD1; v_gene: TRBV5-6; CDR3aa: CASSWRQGAREQYF; CDR3nt: TGTGCCAGCAGCTGGCGACAGGGGGCGCGCGAGCAGTACTTC
j_gene: TRBJ2-1; abundance: NA; d_gene: NA; v_gene: TRBV4-3; CDR3aa: CASSHRGSYNEQFF; CDR3nt: TGCGCCAGCAGCCACAGGGGCTCCTACAATGAGCAGTTCTTC
j_gene: TRBJ1-1; abundance: NA; d_gene: NA; v_gene: TRBV12-5; CDR3aa: CASGPGATEAFF; CDR3nt: TGTGCTAGTGGCCCAGGGGCCACTGAAGCTTTCTTT
j_gene: TRBJ2-7; abundance: once; d_gene: TRBD1; v_gene: TRBV5-1; CDR3aa: CASSLLPGGPYEQYF; CDR3nt: TGCGCCAGCAGCTTGTTACCAGGGGGCCCCTACGAGCAGTACTTC
j_gene: TRBJ2-2; abundance: NA; d_gene: NA; v_gene: TRBV11-2; CDR3aa: CASGRSPGELFF; CDR3nt: TGTGCCAGCGGGCGTAGTCCCGGGGAGCTGTTTTTT
j_gene: TRBJ2-7; abundance: NA; d_gene: TRBD1; v_gene: TRBV29-1; CDR3aa: CSVEDRDREYF; CDR3nt: TGCAGCGTTGAAGATCGGGACAGAGAGTACTTC
j_gene: TRBJ1-1; abundance: NA; d_gene: TRBD1; v_gene: TRBV6-1; CDR3aa: CASSEFGQGKAEAFF; CDR3nt: TGTGCCAGCAGTGAATTTGGACAGGGGAAGGCTGAAGCTTTCTTT
j_gene: TRBJ2-7; abundance: NA; d_gene: NA; v_gene: TRBV6-5; CDR3aa: CASSRDRDNSYEQYF; CDR3nt: TGTGCCAGCAGCCGAGACCGGGACAACTCCTACGAGCAGTACTTC
j_gene: TRBJ1-2; abundance: NA; d_gene: TRBD1; v_gene: TRBV10-3; CDR3aa: CAISLPQTGEAGYTF; CDR3nt: TGTGCCATCAGCCTTCCCCAGACAGGGGAGGCTGGCTACACCTTC
j_gene: TRBJ2-7; abundance: NA; d_gene: TRBD2; v_gene: TRBV6-4; CDR3aa: CASSGGGGLGYEQYF; CDR3nt: TGTGCCAGCTCGGGGGGAGGAGGGCTGGGCTACGAGCAGTACTTC
j_gene: TRBJ1-6; abundance: NA; d_gene: TRBD1; v_gene: TRBV19; CDR3aa: CASRGQALIDSPLHF; CDR3nt: TGTGCCAGTAGGGGACAGGCCCTAATAGATTCACCCCTCCACTTT
j_gene: TRBJ1-2; abundance: NA; d_gene: TRBD1; v_gene: TRBV18; CDR3aa: CASSPPGQGVHYGYTF; CDR3nt: TGTGCCAGCTCACCACCGGGACAGGGAGTCCACTATGGCTACACCTTC
j_gene: TRBJ1-1; abundance: NA; d_gene: NA; v_gene: TRBV29-1; CDR3aa: CSGCRGGLTEAFF; CDR3nt: TGCAGCGGATGTAGGGGGGGGCTCACTGAAGCTTTCTTT
j_gene: TRBJ2-7; abundance: few; d_gene: NA; v_gene: TRBV5-1; CDR3aa: CASSSPSRSYEQYF; CDR3nt: TGCGCCAGCAGCTCTCCTAGCCGCTCCTACGAGCAGTACTTC
j_gene: TRBJ1-2; abundance: NA; d_gene: TRBD1; v_gene: TRBV11-1; CDR3aa: CASSVQGQINYGYTF; CDR3nt: TGTGCCAGCAGCGTACAGGGACAGATTAACTATGGCTACACCTTC
j_gene: TRBJ2-2; abundance: NA; d_gene: TRBD1; v_gene: TRBV5-6; CDR3aa: CASSLAGQGVDGELFF; CDR3nt: TGTGCCAGCAGCTTGGCGGGACAGGGGGTGGACGGGGAGCTGTTTTTT
j_gene: TRBJ2-7; abundance: NA; d_gene: NA; v_gene: TRBV7-2; CDR3aa: CASSLAPWSGREQYF; CDR3nt: TGTGCCAGCAGCTTAGCTCCCTGGTCGGGGAGGGAGCAGTACTTC
j_gene: TRBJ2-5; abundance: NA; d_gene: TRBD2; v_gene: TRBV6-1; CDR3aa: CASSEGGGAFSYQETQYF; CDR3nt: TGTGCCAGCAGTGAAGGCGGGGGGGCATTTTCGTACCAAGAGACCCAGTACTTC
j_gene: TRBJ2-7; abundance: NA; d_gene: TRBD2; v_gene: TRBV5-1; CDR3aa: CASTTRSVGTSAYEQYF; CDR3nt: TGCGCCAGCACCACCCGGTCAGTGGGGACTAGCGCCTACGAGCAGTACTTC
j_gene: TRBJ1-2; abundance: NA; d_gene: NA; v_gene: TRBV6-5; CDR3aa: CASSYSVGQSYGYTF; CDR3nt: TGTGCCAGCAGTTACTCAGTGGGGCAGAGCTATGGCTACACCTTC
j_gene: TRBJ2-5; abundance: NA; d_gene: NA; v_gene: TRBV7-3; CDR3aa: CASSNSRSGTQYF; CDR3nt: TGTGCCAGCAGCAATAGTCGTTCAGGGACCCAGTACTTC
j_gene: TRBJ2-3; abundance: NA; d_gene: NA; v_gene: TRBV12-5; CDR3aa: CASGLAWRVSTDTQYF; CDR3nt: TGTGCTAGTGGTTTGGCCTGGAGGGTTAGCACAGATACGCAGTATTTT
j_gene: TRBJ2-3; abundance: NA; d_gene: NA; v_gene: TRBV9; CDR3aa: CASSVGADTQYF; CDR3nt: TGTGCCAGCAGCGTGGGCGCAGATACGCAGTATTTT
j_gene: TRBJ2-1; abundance: NA; d_gene: NA; v_gene: TRBV5-5; CDR3aa: CASSPDLNNEQFF; CDR3nt: TGTGCCAGCAGCCCGGACTTGAACAATGAGCAGTTCTTC
j_gene: TRBJ2-7; abundance: NA; d_gene: TRBD1; v_gene: TRBV19; CDR3aa: CASMAGGYEQYF; CDR3nt: TGTGCCAGTATGGCAGGGGGCTACGAGCAGTACTTC
j_gene: TRBJ1-2; abundance: NA; d_gene: TRBD1; v_gene: TRBV5-4; CDR3aa: CASSLGTGEGGYTF; CDR3nt: TGTGCCAGCAGCTTAGGGACAGGGGAGGGAGGCTACACCTTC
j_gene: TRBJ2-5; abundance: NA; d_gene: TRBD1; v_gene: TRBV6-1; CDR3aa: CASSFDREETQYF; CDR3nt: TGTGCCAGCAGTTTCGACAGGGAAGAGACCCAGTACTTC
j_gene: TRBJ2-7; abundance: NA; d_gene: TRBD1; v_gene: TRBV12-5; CDR3aa: CASGLFPGQGSYEQYF; CDR3nt: TGTGCTAGTGGTTTGTTTCCGGGACAGGGGTCCTACGAGCAGTACTTC
j_gene: TRBJ2-2; abundance: NA; d_gene: NA; v_gene: TRBV18; CDR3aa: CASSPPGAGELFF; CDR3nt: TGTGCCAGCTCACCGCCCGGGGCCGGGGAGCTGTTTTTT
j_gene: TRBJ1-1; abundance: NA; d_gene: TRBD1; v_gene: TRBV7-3; CDR3aa: CATKPEGASGEAFF; CDR3nt: TGTGCCACCAAACCGGAGGGGGCGAGTGGTGAAGCTTTCTTT
j_gene: TRBJ2-1; abundance: NA; d_gene: TRBD1; v_gene: TRBV7-2; CDR3aa: CASSTRDRGEQFF; CDR3nt: TGTGCCAGCAGCACCCGGGACAGGGGTGAGCAGTTCTTC
j_gene: TRBJ1-1; abundance: NA; d_gene: NA; v_gene: TRBV29-1; CDR3aa: CSVVRGGDTEAFF; CDR3nt: TGCAGCGTTGTGAGGGGGGGAGACACTGAAGCTTTCTTT
j_gene: TRBJ1-2; abundance: NA; d_gene: NA; v_gene: TRBV9; CDR3aa: CASSPRGGREDGYTF; CDR3nt: TGTGCCAGCAGCCCTAGGGGGGGCAGGGAGGATGGCTACACCTTC
j_gene: TRBJ2-5; abundance: NA; d_gene: NA; v_gene: TRBV4-1; CDR3aa: CASSQGLLQETQYF; CDR3nt: TGCGCCAGCAGCCAGGGACTTTTACAAGAGACCCAGTACTTC
j_gene: TRBJ2-2; abundance: NA; d_gene: TRBD2; v_gene: TRBV5-4; CDR3aa: CASSITSGGAGELFF; CDR3nt: TGTGCCAGCAGCATAACTAGCGGGGGGGCCGGGGAGCTGTTTTTT
j_gene: TRBJ2-2; abundance: NA; d_gene: TRBD1; v_gene: TRBV7-3; CDR3aa: CASSPGQGNTGELFF; CDR3nt: TGTGCCAGCAGCCCCGGACAGGGTAACACCGGGGAGCTGTTTTTT